Sequencing of this T cell receptor (beta chain) was carried out in a study of blood T cell repertoires in COVID-19 (dated by TCRdb to the early 2020s). Study-level background: Collaborator samples came from the United States, Italy and Spain and covered acute and convalescent phases of COVID-19. The material from the prospective study consisted of cDNA or gDNA derived from T cells, B-cell-depleted T cells, or PBMCs. Subjects who had been exposed to COVID-19, were actively infected with it, or had recovered from it provided the deeply sampled blood TCRbeta repertoires that made up the dataset. A freely available public database, intended as a resource for researchers studying the immune response to SARS-CoV-2, is where the repertoires were released. The samples were drawn from the first 160 participants of the ongoing ImmuneRACE study and from more than 1,000 subjects provided by 6 global collaborators. A de-identified subject ID, COVID-19 status, age in years and sex were almost always included in the sample metadata. Where available, HLA class I and class II types were obtained from metadata supplied by the sample provider rather than from assay-based typing.

Collaborating institutions collected whole blood in K2EDTA tubes following their own protocols. Collaborator samples were shipped for TCRbeta analysis as frozen whole blood, isolated PBMCs, or DNA extracted from either sample type. TCRbeta CDR3 regions were amplified from genomic DNA by means of the immunoSEQ Assay, a bias-controlled multiplex PCR. The original methods were these. Within the assay, amplification of reference gene primers was used to estimate how many nucleated cells each sample contained. To quantify the absolute abundance of each unique TCRbeta CDR3 rearrangement, sequence reads were collapsed and filtered. For each sample, productive Simpson clonality was calculated as the square root of Simpson's diversity index across productive rearrangements. In TCRdb, the immuneACCESS table is reduced to in-frame sequences with V and J assigned. These tables do not hold every clone; where another copy was compared, an unresolved V gene accounts for under half, and the others remain unexplained. Clone size and the V and J calls come from that table; the DNA yielded D and trimming. Here the sample has 60,000 to 75,000 clones; roughly 91% occur a single time. The ten top clones hold 5.5% to 8.5% of the sample.

From its cysteine to its phenylalanine, the CDR3 spans 14 amino acids. Only the CDR3 part of the read is kept: 42 bases, read in frame from the first base. Taken from the germline V gene, the CDR1 and CDR2 loops are SGHRS and YFSETQ. After removal of 5 bases from V and 0 bases from J, the junction retains 5 bases not matched to a gene. The investigation overall reported the following: The amount of clinical and demographic metadata varied by source and participant and was provided uncurated.

On this clone: Its antigen target is currently unknown. Per-nucleotide qualities are absent, and no much larger clonotype sits a single base away.

Rearrangement joined TRBV5-1 to TRBJ2-7; 7 junctional bases match TRBD2. The receptor's source is a man in his fifties with active COVID-19. Sequences were obtained from peripheral blood. This receptor carries the CDR3 CASSRGDYSYEQYF. The nucleotides are TGCGCCAGCAGTAGAGGGGACTACTCCTACGAGCAGTACTTC.